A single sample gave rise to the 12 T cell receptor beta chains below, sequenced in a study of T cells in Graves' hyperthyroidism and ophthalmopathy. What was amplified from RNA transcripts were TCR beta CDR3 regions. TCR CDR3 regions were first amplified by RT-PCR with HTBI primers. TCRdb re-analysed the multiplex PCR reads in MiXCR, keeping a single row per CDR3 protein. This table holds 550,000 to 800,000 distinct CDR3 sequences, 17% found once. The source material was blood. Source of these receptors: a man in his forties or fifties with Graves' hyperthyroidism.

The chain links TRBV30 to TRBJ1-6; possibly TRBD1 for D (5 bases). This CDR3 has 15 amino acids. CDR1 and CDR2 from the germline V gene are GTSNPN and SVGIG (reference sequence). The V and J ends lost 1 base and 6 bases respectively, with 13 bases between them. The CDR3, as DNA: TGTGCCTGGAGTGCGCGCCAGGGAGGTAATTCACCCCTCCACTTT. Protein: CAWSARQGGNSPLHF.

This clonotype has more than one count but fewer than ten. CDR3 nucleotide sequence: TGCAGTGCTACAAGGGGGTGGCAGGGGGCGCGAAACACTGAAGCTTTCTTT. Amino acids: CSATRGWQGARNTEAFF. The chain uses TRBV20-1 and TRBJ1-1, with 8 bases matching TRBD1. Germline CDR1 DFQATT, CDR2 SNEGSKA (reference sequence). The CDR3 is 17 residues long. With V trimmed by 4 bases and J by 2 bases, 15 bases remained unmatched.

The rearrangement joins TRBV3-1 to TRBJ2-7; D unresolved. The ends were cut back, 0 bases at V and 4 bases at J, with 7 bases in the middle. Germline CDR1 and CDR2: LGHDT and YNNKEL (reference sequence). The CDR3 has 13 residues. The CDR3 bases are TGTGCCAGCAGCCAAGAGGGGATGTACGAGCAGTACTTC. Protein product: CASSQEGMYEQYF.

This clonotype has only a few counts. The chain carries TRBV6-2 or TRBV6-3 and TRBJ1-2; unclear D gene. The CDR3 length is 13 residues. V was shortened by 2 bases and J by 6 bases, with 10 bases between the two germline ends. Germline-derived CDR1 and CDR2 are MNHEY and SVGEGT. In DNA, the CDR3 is TGTGCCAGCAGTTACCGGGCAGCCCATGGCTACACCTTC. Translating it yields CASSYRAAHGYTF.

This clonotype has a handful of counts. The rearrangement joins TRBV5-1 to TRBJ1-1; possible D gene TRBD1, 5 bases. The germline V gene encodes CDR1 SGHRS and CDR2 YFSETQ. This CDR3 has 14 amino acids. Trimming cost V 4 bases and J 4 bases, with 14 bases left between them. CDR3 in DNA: TGCGCCAGCAGCGACTTATCAGGGAGCACTGAAGCTTTCTTT. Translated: CASSDLSGSTEAFF.

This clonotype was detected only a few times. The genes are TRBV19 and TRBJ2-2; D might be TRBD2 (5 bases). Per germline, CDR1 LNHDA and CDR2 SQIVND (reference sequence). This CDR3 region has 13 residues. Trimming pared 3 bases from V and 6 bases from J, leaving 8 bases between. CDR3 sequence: CASSILAAGELFF. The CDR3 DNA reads TGTGCCAGTAGTATCCTAGCCGCCGGGGAGCTGTTTTTT.

The CDR3 protein is CASSIVEGGTGELFF. Here the CDR3 DNA reads TGTGCCAGTAGTATAGTGGAGGGAGGGACCGGGGAGCTGTTTTTT. V gene TRBV19 combines with J gene TRBJ2-2; 7 bases align to TRBD2. Trimming cost V 1 base and J 5 bases; bases outside gene matches: 4. The CDR3 is 15 amino acids. Germline lookup yields CDR1 LNHDA and CDR2 SQIVND (reference sequence).

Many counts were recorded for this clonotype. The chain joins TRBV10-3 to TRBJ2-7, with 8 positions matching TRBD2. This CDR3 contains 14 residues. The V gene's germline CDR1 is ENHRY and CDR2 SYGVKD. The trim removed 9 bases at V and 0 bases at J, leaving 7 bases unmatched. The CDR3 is CAIRLAQSSYEQYF. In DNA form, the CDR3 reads TGTGCCATTAGACTAGCGCAGAGCTCCTACGAGCAGTACTTC.

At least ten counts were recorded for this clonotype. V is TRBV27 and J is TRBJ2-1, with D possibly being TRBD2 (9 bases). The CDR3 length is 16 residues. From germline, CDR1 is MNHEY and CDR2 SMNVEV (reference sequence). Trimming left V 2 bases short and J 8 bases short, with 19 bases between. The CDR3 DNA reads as TGTGCCAGCAGTTTAGAGGGACAGGCGGGGGGGGATGAGCAGTTCTTC. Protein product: CASSLEGQAGGDEQFF.

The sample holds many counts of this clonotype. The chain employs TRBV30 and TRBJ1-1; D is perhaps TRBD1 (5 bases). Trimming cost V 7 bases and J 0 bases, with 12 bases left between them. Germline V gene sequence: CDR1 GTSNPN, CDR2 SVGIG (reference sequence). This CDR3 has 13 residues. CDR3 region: CAYLGRVNTEAFF. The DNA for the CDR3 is TGTGCCTACCTAGGCAGGGTGAACACTGAAGCTTTCTTT.

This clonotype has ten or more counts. The CDR3 is CASSLGLRDTDTQYF. In DNA form, the CDR3 reads TGTGCCAGCAGTTTGGGTCTTCGGGATACAGATACGCAGTATTTT. V is TRBV28 and J is TRBJ2-3; TRBD2 is a possible D gene (5 bases). The germline V and J ends were trimmed by 3 bases and 3 bases, with 13 bases remaining between them. This CDR3 contains 15 residues. The germline V gene encodes CDR1 MDHEN and CDR2 SYDVKM.

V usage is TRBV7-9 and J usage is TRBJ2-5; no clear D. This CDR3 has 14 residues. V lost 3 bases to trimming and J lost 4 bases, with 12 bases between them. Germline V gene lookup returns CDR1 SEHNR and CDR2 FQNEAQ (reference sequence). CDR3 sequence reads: CASSFKGVRETQYF. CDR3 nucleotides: TGTGCCAGCAGCTTTAAAGGAGTACGAGAGACCCAGTACTTC.